This note documents a single TCR beta chain sequence. The age range of participants was about 18 to 90 years, with residence in fewer than 25 US areas. For recovered donors of Cohort 3, there were two negative PCRs, clearance, or symptom resolution. The data originate from a study of blood T cell repertoires in COVID-19. Study at large: Spain, Italy and the United States supplied samples that represented acute and convalescent COVID-19. T cells, B-cell-depleted T cells, or PBMCs provided the cDNA or gDNA that served as material.

The germline V and J ends were trimmed by 0 bases and 5 bases, with 11 bases remaining between them. CDR1 and CDR2 (germline): SGHRS, YFSETQ. The CDR3 is 14 residues long. Assay used: immunoSEQ multiplex PCR; TCRdb lists only in-frame clones, some missing. The table lists 300,000 to 400,000 clones, 80% to 90% of them singletons, with less than 1.2% in the top ten. This chain joins TRBV5-1 and TRBJ2-5; D might be TRBD1 (5 bases). The sequenced sample consisted of PBMCs or T cells enriched from blood (not recorded which). The sequence came from a man between 18 and 29 years old who had recovered from COVID-19. The CDR3 DNA sequence: TGCGCCAGCAGCTTGGCCATGGGGCGTGAGACCCAGTACTTC. It is translated as CASSLAMGRETQYF.